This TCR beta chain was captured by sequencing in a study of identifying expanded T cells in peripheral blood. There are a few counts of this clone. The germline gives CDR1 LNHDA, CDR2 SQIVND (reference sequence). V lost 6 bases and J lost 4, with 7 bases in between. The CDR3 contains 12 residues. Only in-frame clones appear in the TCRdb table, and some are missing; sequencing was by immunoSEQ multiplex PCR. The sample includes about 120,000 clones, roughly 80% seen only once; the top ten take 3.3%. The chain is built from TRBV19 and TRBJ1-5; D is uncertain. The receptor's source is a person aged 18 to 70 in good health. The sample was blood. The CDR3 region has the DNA TGTGCCAGTAGCGATACTAATCAGCCCCAGCATTTT. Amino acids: CASSDTNQPQHF. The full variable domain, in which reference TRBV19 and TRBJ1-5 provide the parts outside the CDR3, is DGGITQSPKYLFRKEGQNVTLSCEQNLNHDAMYWYRQDPGQGLRLIYYSQIVNDFQKGDIAEGYSVSREKKESFPLTVTSAQKNPTAFYLCASSDTNQPQHFGDGTRLSIL.